These T cell receptor beta chains were read from a single sample in a study of cytomegalovirus exposure and HLA in healthy donors. This table comes from immunoSEQ multiplex PCR, and its TCRdb copy is limited to in-frame clones, with some not included. Here the sample spans hundreds of thousands of clones, 77% being singletons. Sequencing was carried out using PBMCs. All receptors derive from an older woman in good health and CMV-seropositive. Both conserved end residues are part of each CDR3.

CDR3aa: CASSRGGRSTDTQYF; j_gene: TRBJ2-3; v_gene: TRBV28
CDR3aa: CASSQDSGPYNSPLHF; j_gene: TRBJ1-6; v_gene: TRBV4-2
CDR3aa: CASSFGLAGSLGEQFF; j_gene: TRBJ2-1; v_gene: TRBV5-4
CDR3aa: CASRDSFQETQYF; j_gene: TRBJ2-5; v_gene: TRBV7-2
CDR3aa: CASSTRTGGRYEQYF; j_gene: TRBJ2-7; v_gene: TRBV6-5
CDR3aa: CASSANRAYSNQPQHF; j_gene: TRBJ1-5; v_gene: TRBV27
CDR3aa: CASSSIRGSNQPQHF; j_gene: TRBJ1-5; v_gene: TRBV6-5
CDR3aa: CASSERGGVYEQYF; j_gene: TRBJ2-7; v_gene: TRBV6-5
CDR3aa: CASSLESPNSPLHF; j_gene: TRBJ1-6; v_gene: TRBV2
CDR3aa: CASSYADTSYEQYF; j_gene: TRBJ2-7; v_gene: TRBV6-5
CDR3aa: CASSPGQGGDTQYF; j_gene: TRBJ2-3; v_gene: TRBV11-2
CDR3aa: CASRQGMNRNQPQHF; j_gene: TRBJ1-5; v_gene: TRBV7-2
CDR3aa: CASSQTGQETQYF; j_gene: TRBJ2-5; v_gene: TRBV5-1
CDR3aa: CASSRTGSTGELFF; j_gene: TRBJ2-2; v_gene: TRBV5-1
CDR3aa: CASSRVGQGILDGYTF; j_gene: TRBJ1-2; v_gene: TRBV19